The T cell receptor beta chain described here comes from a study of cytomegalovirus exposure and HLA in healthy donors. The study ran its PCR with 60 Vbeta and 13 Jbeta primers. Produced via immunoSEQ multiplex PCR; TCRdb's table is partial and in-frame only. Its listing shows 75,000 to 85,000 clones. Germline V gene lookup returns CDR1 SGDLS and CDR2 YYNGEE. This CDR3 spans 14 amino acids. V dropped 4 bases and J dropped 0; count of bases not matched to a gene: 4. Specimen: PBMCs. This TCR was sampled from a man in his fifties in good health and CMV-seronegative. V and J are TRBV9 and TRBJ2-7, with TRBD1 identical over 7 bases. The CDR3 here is CASSPGQDSYEQYF. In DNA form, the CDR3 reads TGTGCCAGCAGCCCTGGACAGGACTCCTACGAGCAGTACTTC.